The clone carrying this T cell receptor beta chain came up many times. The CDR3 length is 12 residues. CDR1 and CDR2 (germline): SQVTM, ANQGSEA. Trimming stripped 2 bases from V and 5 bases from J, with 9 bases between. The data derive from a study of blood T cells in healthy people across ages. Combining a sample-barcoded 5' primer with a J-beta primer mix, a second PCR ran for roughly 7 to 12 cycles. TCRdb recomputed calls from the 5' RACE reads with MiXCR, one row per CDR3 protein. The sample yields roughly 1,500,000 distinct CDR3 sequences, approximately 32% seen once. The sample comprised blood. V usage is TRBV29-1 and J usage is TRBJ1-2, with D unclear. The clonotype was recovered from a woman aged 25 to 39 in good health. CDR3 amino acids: CSVETGIYGYTF. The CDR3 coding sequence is TGCAGCGTTGAAACCGGGATTTATGGCTACACCTTC.